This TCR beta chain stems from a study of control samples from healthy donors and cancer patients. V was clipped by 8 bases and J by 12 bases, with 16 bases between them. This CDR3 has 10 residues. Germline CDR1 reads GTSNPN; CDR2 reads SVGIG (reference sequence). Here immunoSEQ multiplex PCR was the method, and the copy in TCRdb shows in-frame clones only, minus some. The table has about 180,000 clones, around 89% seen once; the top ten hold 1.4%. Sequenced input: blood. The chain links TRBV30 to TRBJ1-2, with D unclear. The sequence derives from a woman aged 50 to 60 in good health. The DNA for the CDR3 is TGTGCCCTAAGGACGGTGAGCAACACCTTC. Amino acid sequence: CALRTVSNTF.